These 8 T cell receptor beta chains were all obtained from the same sample, sequenced in a study of T cell responses to AZD1222 COVID-19 vaccine. The assay was immunoSEQ multiplex PCR, and TCRdb's table has in-frame clones only and misses some. The table shows around 120,000 clones, with roughly 86% occurring only once. This specimen was peripheral blood, taken 28 days after the second AZD1222 dose. The receptors come from an adult who received the AZD1222 COVID-19 vaccine.

This chain uses TRBV18 with TRBJ2-3; 12 nucleotides line up with TRBD2. Trimming removed 3 bases from V and 3 bases from J; junction bases left unmatched: 4. Per the germline V gene, CDR1 is KGHSH and CDR2 is LQKENI. The CDR3 sequence is 16 residues long. The CDR3 region has the DNA TGTGCCAGCTCACCCAGACTAGCGGGGGAAACAGATACGCAGTATTTT. Translation: CASSPRLAGETDTQYF.

The rearrangement uses TRBV28 and TRBJ2-7; 10 bases match TRBD2. The CDR3 has 15 amino acids. Germline V CDR1 and CDR2: MDHEN, SYDVKM. Unmatched junction bases numbered 4, after V lost 3 bases and J lost 2 bases. DNA for the CDR3: TGTGCCAGCAGTTTTACAGCGGGAGGGGCCTACGAGCAGTACTTC. Residues: CASSFTAGGAYEQYF.

Note on this clone: The identical CDR3 is also encoded by other nucleotide sequences in the sample. In DNA, the CDR3 is TGTGCCAGCTCAGGGGTTGGAAACACCATATATTTT. This encodes CASSGVGNTIYF. The J gene is TRBJ1-3, the V gene TRBV2; TRBD1 is a possible D gene (6 bases). Per germline, CDR1 SNHLY and CDR2 FYNNEI. Between the trimmed V and J ends, which lost 8 bases and 3 bases, there was a span of 8 bases. The CDR3 is 12 residues long.

The gene calls are TRBV6-2 or TRBV6-3 and TRBJ2-7, with a possible D match to TRBD1 (6 bases). CDR3 size: 14 residues. CDR1 MNHEY and CDR2 SVGEGT come from the germline V gene. V lost 4 bases and J lost 3, with 13 bases in between. The CDR3 DNA is TGTGCCAGCAGTTCCGGGGACAAGGACTACGAGCAGTACTTC. Protein sequence: CASSSGDKDYEQYF.

The V call is TRBV3-1 (or the pseudogene TRBV3-2), the J call TRBJ1-2; D ambiguous. This CDR3 is built from 14 residues. Germline V gene lookup returns CDR1 LGHDT and CDR2 YNNKEL (reference sequence). V lost 1 base, J lost 6 bases, and 12 bases lay in between. The CDR3 protein is CASSQASAHNGYTF. The CDR3, as DNA: TGTGCCAGCAGCCAAGCTAGTGCCCACAATGGCTACACCTTC.

The chain joins TRBV7-8 to TRBJ2-2; possible D gene TRBD1, 5 bases. Germline V gene lookup returns CDR1 SGHVS and CDR2 FQNEAQ. The germline V and J ends were trimmed by 6 bases and 3 bases, with 14 bases remaining between them. This CDR3 spans 15 amino acids. CDR3 bases: TGTGCCAGCAGAAAAGGGGTAGGGGACACCGGGGAGCTGTTTTTT. Its protein product is CASRKGVGDTGELFF.

The table lists this clone with a few counts. Additional DNA sequences in this sample encode the identical CDR3. This chain links TRBV11-2 with TRBJ1-3; D uncertain. Germline values: CDR1 SGHAT, CDR2 FQNNGV. The V and J ends lost 4 bases and 4 bases respectively, with 5 bases between them. The CDR3 is made up of 12 amino acids. The CDR3 here is CASSSEGNTIYF. The CDR3 bases are TGTGCCAGCAGCTCGGAAGGAAACACCATATATTTT.

This chain joins TRBV11-2 and TRBJ1-2; the D gene is possibly TRBD1 (5 bases). Germline CDR1 is SGHAT and CDR2 is FQNNGV. Deletions cut 4 bases from V and 2 bases from J, with 8 bases between. The CDR3 is made up of 13 amino acids. For the CDR3, the DNA is TGTGCCAGCAGCTCCCAGGGAAACTATGGCTACACCTTC. As protein: CASSSQGNYGYTF. Full variable domain (outside the CDR3, taken from reference TRBV11-2 and TRBJ1-2): EAGVAQSPRYKIIEKRQSVAFWCNPISGHATLYWYQQILGQGPKLLIQFQNNGVVDDSQLPKDRFSAERLKGVDSTLKIQPAKLEDSAVYLCASSSQGNYGYTFGSGTRLTVV.